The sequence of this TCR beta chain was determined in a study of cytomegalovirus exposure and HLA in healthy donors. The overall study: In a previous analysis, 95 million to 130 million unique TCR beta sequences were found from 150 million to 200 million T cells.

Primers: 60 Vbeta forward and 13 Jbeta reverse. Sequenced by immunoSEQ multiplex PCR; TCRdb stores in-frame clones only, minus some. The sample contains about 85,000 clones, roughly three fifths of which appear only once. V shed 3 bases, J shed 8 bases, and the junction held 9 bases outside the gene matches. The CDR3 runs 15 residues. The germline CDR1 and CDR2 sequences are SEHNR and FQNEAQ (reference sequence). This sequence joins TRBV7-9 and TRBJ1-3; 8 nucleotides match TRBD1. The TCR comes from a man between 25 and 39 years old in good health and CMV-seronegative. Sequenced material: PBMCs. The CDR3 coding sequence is TGTGCCAGCAGCTTTAAAGGACAGGGCTTAGACACCATATATTTT. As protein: CASSFKGQGLDTIYF.